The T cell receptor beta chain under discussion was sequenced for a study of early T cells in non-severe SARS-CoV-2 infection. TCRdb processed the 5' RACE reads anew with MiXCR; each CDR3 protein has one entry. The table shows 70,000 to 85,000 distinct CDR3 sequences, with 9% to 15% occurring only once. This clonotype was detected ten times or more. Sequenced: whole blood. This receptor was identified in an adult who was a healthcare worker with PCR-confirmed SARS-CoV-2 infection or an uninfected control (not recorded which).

In DNA form, the CDR3 reads TGTGCCAGCACCACGGGGGAGACCGGGGAGCTGTTTTTT. Its translation: CASTTGETGELFF. The chain is built from TRBV6-5 and TRBJ2-2; a weak D match, TRBD2 (6 bases). The V end lost 7 bases, the J end lost 5 bases, and 11 bases lay between the germline ends. Germline V lookup: CDR1 MNHEY, CDR2 SVGAGI. The CDR3 is made up of 13 amino acids.